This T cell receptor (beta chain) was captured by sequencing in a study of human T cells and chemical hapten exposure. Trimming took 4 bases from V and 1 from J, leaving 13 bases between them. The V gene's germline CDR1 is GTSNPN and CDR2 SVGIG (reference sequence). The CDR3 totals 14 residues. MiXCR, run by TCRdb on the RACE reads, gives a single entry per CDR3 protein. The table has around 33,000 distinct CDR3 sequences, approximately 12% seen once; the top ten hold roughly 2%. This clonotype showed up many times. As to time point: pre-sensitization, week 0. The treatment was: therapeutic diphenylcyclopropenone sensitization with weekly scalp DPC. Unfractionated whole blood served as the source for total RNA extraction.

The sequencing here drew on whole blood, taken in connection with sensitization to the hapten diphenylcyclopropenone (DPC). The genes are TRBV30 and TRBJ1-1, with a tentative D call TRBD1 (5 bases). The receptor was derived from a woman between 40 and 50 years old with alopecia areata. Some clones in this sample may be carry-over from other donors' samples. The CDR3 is CAWNPGISNTEAFF. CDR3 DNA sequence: TGTGCCTGGAACCCAGGGATCTCGAACACTGAAGCTTTCTTT.